These 9 T cell receptor beta chains came from one sample sequenced in a study of shared clonotypes between healthy human individuals. Profiling relied on immunoSEQ multiplex PCR, and the TCRdb table lists in-frame clones only, not all of them. The table records under 1 million clones, 80% to 95% of them present only once. CD45RO-negative, CCR7-selected cells formed the naive CD8 fraction, which excluded terminally differentiated effector memory CD45RA+ cells. The sequencing input was naive CD8+ T cells sorted from blood. These TCRs come from a man in his thirties or forties in good health.

J is TRBJ2-1 and V is TRBV10-2; 8 bases are a match to TRBD2. V gave up 1 base and J gave up 8 bases; unmatched junction bases: 7. The germline gives CDR1 WSHSY, CDR2 SAAADI. The CDR3 sequence is 15 residues long. The CDR3 DNA follows: TGCGCCAGCAGTGAGTACCCGGGAGGGCCGGATGAGCAGTTCTTC. Translating gives CASSEYPGGPDEQFF.

Concerning this clone itself: The sample has other DNA sequences that encode this CDR3 too. The V gene is TRBV6-5, the J gene TRBJ2-1; D tentatively reads TRBD1 or TRBD2 (5 bases each). Germline lookup yields CDR1 MNHEY and CDR2 SVGAGI. The CDR3 is made up of 13 amino acids. Deletions cut 2 bases from V and 7 bases from J, with 9 bases between. CDR3 DNA: TGTGCCAGCAGTTACGGGGGTGGGAATGAGCAGTTCTTC. Protein: CASSYGGGNEQFF.

The V gene is TRBV11-2, the J gene TRBJ2-2; D uncertain. V lost 6 bases, J lost 0 bases, and 14 bases lay in between. CDR1 and CDR2 from the germline V gene are SGHAT and FQNNGV. The CDR3 runs to 16 residues. The CDR3 region is CASSSWVQTNTGELFF. Here the CDR3 DNA reads TGTGCCAGCAGTTCCTGGGTACAGACGAACACCGGGGAGCTGTTTTTT.

This clone was found once. The chain uses TRBV11-2 and TRBJ2-1; TRBD2 matches 9 bases. The CDR3 contains 17 residues. In germline, CDR1 is SGHAT, CDR2 FQNNGV. V dropped 8 bases and J dropped 8; count of bases not matched to a gene: 19. The CDR3 bases are TGTGCCAGCGCCTGGACTTCATTAGCGGGAGAGGTATATGAGCAGTTCTTC. Its translation: CASAWTSLAGEVYEQFF.

The chain is built from TRBV10-3 and TRBJ2-1, with 10 bases aligning to TRBD2. CDR3 length: 15 amino acids. Germline assignment: CDR1 ENHRY and CDR2 SYGVKD. The trim removed 2 bases at V and 7 bases at J, leaving 5 bases unmatched. The CDR3 DNA is TGTGCCATCAGTGAGGGGATAGCGGGAGGTAATGAGCAGTTCTTC. Protein: CAISEGIAGGNEQFF.

This chain uses TRBV5-1 with TRBJ2-5, with TRBD2 matching over 7 bases. After removal of 0 bases from V and 2 bases from J, the junction contained 4 bases not matched to a gene. The CDR3 runs 15 residues. In germline, CDR1 is SGHRS, CDR2 YFSETQ. Here the CDR3 DNA reads TGCGCCAGCAGCTTGGACCTAGCGGTACAAGAGACCCAGTACTTC. Translating gives CASSLDLAVQETQYF. Complete variable domain (other parts from reference TRBV5-1 and TRBJ2-5): KAGVTQTPRYLIKTRGQQVTLSCSPISGHRSVSWYQQTPGQGLQFLFEYFSETQRNKGNFPGRFSGRQFSNSRSEMNVSTLELGDSALYLCASSLDLAVQETQYFGPGTRLLVL.

The chain combines TRBV7-9 with TRBJ2-5; D is uncertain. Trimming shortened V by 3 bases and J by 1 base, and 9 bases separated the two germline ends. The germline CDR1 and CDR2 sequences are SEHNR and FQNEAQ (reference sequence). The CDR3 runs to 14 residues. The CDR3 nucleotides are TGTGCCAGCAGCTTTCGGCACCTCCAAGAGACCCAGTACTTC. Translation gives CASSFRHLQETQYF.

The chain is built from TRBV6-6 and TRBJ2-5; TRBD1 is a possible D gene (5 bases). The CDR3 sequence is 15 residues long. Germline V gives CDR1 MNHNY, CDR2 SVGAGI (reference sequence). V was pared by 2 bases and J by 5 bases, with 15 bases between. The CDR3 is CASSYGQGFLETQYF. CDR3 coding DNA: TGTGCCAGCAGTTACGGCCAGGGTTTTCTCGAGACCCAGTACTTC.

The rearrangement joins TRBV7-8 to TRBJ2-3, with D possibly being TRBD1 (6 bases). CDR1 SGHVS and CDR2 FQNEAQ come from the germline V gene. V was pared by 8 bases and J by 4 bases, with 19 bases between. This CDR3 contains 15 residues. The CDR3 reads CASGTGNWVPDTQYF. The CDR3 bases are TGTGCCAGCGGCACAGGGAATTGGGTCCCAGATACGCAGTATTTT.